This TCR beta chain derives from a study of prognosis after radiotherapy for stage I lung cancer. Multiplex PCR in two rounds served to amplify TCR beta CDR3 from genomic DNA. Primers specific to each TRBV and TRBJ gene were used in first-round PCR. TCRdb re-called the multiplex PCR reads through MiXCR, storing one row per CDR3 protein. Of roughly 30,000 distinct CDR3 sequences listed, nearly 35% are singletons. V lost 2 bases, J lost 7 bases, and 18 bases lay in between. In germline, CDR1 is LNHDA, CDR2 SQIVND (reference sequence). The CDR3 totals 16 residues. This clonotype occurred many times. The V call is TRBV19, the J call TRBJ1-5, with D uncertain. This sequence was found in a donor of 50 years or more with non-small cell lung cancer. Sequenced here: PBMCs, sampled before or after stereotactic body radiation therapy (not recorded which). CDR3 nucleotides: TGTGCCAGTAGTATACCAGGTTTAGGGCCGGGGCAGCCCCAGCATTTT. It codes for CASSIPGLGPGQPQHF.